This entry concerns a single T cell receptor (beta chain). In the study's own analysis: How many nucleated cells were present was estimated from reference gene primer amplification. TCRdb's table, derived via immunoSEQ multiplex PCR, lists solely in-frame clones and lacks some. Clonal size and the V and J genes are those of that table, whereas D and trimming came from the DNA. The sample yields about 20,000 clones, approximately 88% seen once. This record comes from a study of blood T cell repertoires in COVID-19. Study information: COVID-19 samples from acute and convalescent phases originated in the United States, Italy and Spain. PBMCs, B-cell-depleted T cells, or T cells provided the cDNA or gDNA that made up the material.

Sequencing was performed on peripheral blood. The origin of this receptor is a human donor in a cohort sampled during active COVID-19.

The CDR3 reads CASSAYAGQGDYGYTF. For the CDR3, the DNA is TGTGCCAGCAGCGCTTACGCGGGACAGGGAGACTATGGCTACACCTTC. The chain employs TRBV27 and TRBJ1-2; 9 nucleotides match TRBD1. This CDR3 spans 16 amino acids. The germline V gene has CDR1 MNHEY and CDR2 SMNVEV (reference sequence). V shed 6 bases and J 3 bases; nucleotides not matched to a gene: 11.